The 14 T cell receptor beta chains below were found in one sample sequenced in a study of cytomegalovirus exposure and HLA in healthy donors. In the PCR, 60 Vbeta and 13 Jbeta primers were used. Clones were read by immunoSEQ multiplex PCR, and TCRdb kept only the in-frame ones, dropping some. The sample contains about 150,000 clones, around 75% of which appear only once. The sample comprised PBMCs. These receptors all come from a man younger than 30 in good health and CMV-seropositive.

The gene calls are TRBV14 and TRBJ2-1; possible D gene TRBD1, 5 bases. The V end was cut by 4 bases, the J end by 6 bases, with 16 bases between. CDR1 is SGHDN, CDR2 FVKESK, per germline. The CDR3 totals 15 residues. The CDR3 sequence: CASSRNPREGNEQFF. DNA of the CDR3: TGTGCCAGCAGCCGCAACCCCAGGGAAGGCAATGAGCAGTTCTTC.

V and J are TRBV11-2 and TRBJ1-4; D is unclear. Per germline, CDR1 SGHAT and CDR2 FQNNGV. CDR3 length equals 15 residues. V lost 5 bases to trimming and J lost 0 bases, with 10 bases between them. The CDR3 sequence is CASSHPVATNEKLFF. Written as DNA, the CDR3 is TGTGCCAGCAGCCACCCGGTGGCAACTAATGAAAAACTGTTTTTT.

V and J are TRBV19 and TRBJ2-4, with 8 bases aligning to TRBD1. The CDR3 is 17 amino acids. The V segment lost 3 bases and the J segment 0 bases; nucleotides outside the gene matches: 7. Germline V gene data show CDR1 as LNHDA and CDR2 as SQIVND (reference sequence). The DNA of the CDR3 is TGTGCCAGTAGTATTCTCCCAGGGGGCCGAGCCAAAAACATTCAGTACTTC. Translating gives CASSILPGGRAKNIQYF.

The rearrangement links TRBV6-6 to TRBJ2-7; D is unresolved. The CDR3 is made up of 12 amino acids. Germline CDR1 reads MNHNY; CDR2 reads SVGAGI (reference sequence). V was cut by 5 bases and J by 6 bases, with 11 bases left in between. The CDR3 protein is CASSLVGTEQYF. Written as DNA, the CDR3 is TGTGCCAGCAGTCTCGTGGGCACCGAGCAGTACTTC.

This chain's CDR3 is CSARSYNEQFF. DNA of the CDR3: TGCAGTGCTAGATCGTACAATGAGCAGTTCTTC. The rearrangement links TRBV20-1 to TRBJ2-1, with unresolved D. Trimming took 2 bases from V and 4 from J, leaving 3 bases between them. This CDR3 comprises 11 residues. CDR1 is DFQATT and CDR2 is SNEGSKA in the germline V gene (reference sequence).

V is TRBV4-2 and J is TRBJ2-1; 13 bases line up with TRBD2. Losses at the gene ends were 4 bases for V and 8 bases for J; bases not matched to a gene: 5. Germline-derived CDR1 and CDR2 are LGHNA and YNFKEQ. CDR3 size: 15 residues. The CDR3 sequence: CASSPGTSGIDEQFF. The CDR3 DNA reads as TGTGCCAGCAGCCCGGGGACTAGCGGGATAGATGAGCAGTTCTTC.

The rearrangement joins TRBV6-6 to TRBJ1-2; 8 nucleotides match TRBD1. The CDR3 length is 13 residues. V lost 6 bases, J lost 4 bases, and 4 bases stayed unmatched. Germline loops: CDR1 MNHNY, CDR2 SVGAGI (reference sequence). This CDR3 is CASSPGTGYGYTF. The CDR3, as DNA: TGTGCCAGCAGCCCCGGGACAGGCTATGGCTACACCTTC.

This sequence joins TRBV5-4 and TRBJ2-1; TRBD2 matches at 10 bases. The junction had 8 bases not matched to a gene; V was cut back by 5 bases and J by 6 bases. This CDR3 comprises 15 residues. From germline, CDR1 is SGHNT and CDR2 YYREEE (reference sequence). The CDR3 is CASSLWPSGSNEQFF. DNA of the CDR3: TGTGCCAGCAGTCTCTGGCCTAGCGGGAGCAATGAGCAGTTCTTC.

This clone showed up just once. A junction end diverges from the germline sequence, so it may reflect a read error. V gene TRBV18 combines with J gene TRBJ2-4; 8 bases fit TRBD1. The CDR3 runs 12 residues. Germline CDR1 and CDR2: KGHSH and LQKENI. CDR3 loop: CASSPGTGGYDF. The DNA for the CDR3 is TGTGCCAGCTCACCAGGGACAGGAGGATATGACTTC.

The chain carries TRBV28 and TRBJ2-7, with TRBD2 matching 9 bases. The junction had 16 bases not matched to a gene; V was cut back by 6 bases and J by 7 bases. In germline, CDR1 is MDHEN, CDR2 SYDVKM. The length of the CDR3 is 16 residues. The CDR3 spells CASSAPFGREGREQYF. For the CDR3, the DNA is TGTGCCAGCAGCGCACCCTTTGGGCGGGAGGGTCGGGAGCAGTACTTC.

V and J are TRBV5-1 and TRBJ2-2, with D unresolved. CDR1 SGHRS and CDR2 YFSETQ come from the germline V gene. V was trimmed by 6 bases and J by 5 bases, leaving 20 bases between them. This CDR3 region has 16 residues. Here the CDR3 reads CASNVGDATETGELFF. CDR3 coding DNA: TGCGCCAGCAATGTTGGAGACGCAACCGAAACCGGGGAGCTGTTTTTT.

This clone showed up just once. The V call is TRBV27, the J call TRBJ2-5, with TRBD2 matching over 16 bases. This CDR3 contains 16 residues. Germline CDR1 reads MNHEY; CDR2 reads SMNVEV (reference sequence). The V and J ends lost 6 bases and 4 bases, in that order; junction bases with no gene match: 5. The CDR3 here is CASSGTSGRAGETQYF. CDR3 nucleotides: TGTGCCAGCAGCGGGACTAGCGGGAGGGCCGGAGAGACCCAGTACTTC.

The rearrangement links TRBV29-1 to TRBJ1-1; D is perhaps TRBD1 (6 bases). CDR3 length equals 16 residues. Germline V gene lookup returns CDR1 SQVTM and CDR2 ANQGSEA. Deletions cut 4 bases from V and 0 bases from J, with 18 bases between. In DNA form, the CDR3 reads TGCAGCGTTGGGGTTGGGGCAGGGGCCATGAACACTGAAGCTTTCTTT. This codes for CSVGVGAGAMNTEAFF.

The V and J genes are TRBV27 and TRBJ2-1; no definite D call. Germline V gene sequence: CDR1 MNHEY, CDR2 SMNVEV (reference sequence). Trimming cost V 5 bases and J 2 bases, with 7 bases left between them. CDR3 length equals 13 residues. The CDR3 loop reads CASSDDTYNEQFF. The CDR3 bases are TGTGCCAGCAGTGATGACACCTACAATGAGCAGTTCTTC.